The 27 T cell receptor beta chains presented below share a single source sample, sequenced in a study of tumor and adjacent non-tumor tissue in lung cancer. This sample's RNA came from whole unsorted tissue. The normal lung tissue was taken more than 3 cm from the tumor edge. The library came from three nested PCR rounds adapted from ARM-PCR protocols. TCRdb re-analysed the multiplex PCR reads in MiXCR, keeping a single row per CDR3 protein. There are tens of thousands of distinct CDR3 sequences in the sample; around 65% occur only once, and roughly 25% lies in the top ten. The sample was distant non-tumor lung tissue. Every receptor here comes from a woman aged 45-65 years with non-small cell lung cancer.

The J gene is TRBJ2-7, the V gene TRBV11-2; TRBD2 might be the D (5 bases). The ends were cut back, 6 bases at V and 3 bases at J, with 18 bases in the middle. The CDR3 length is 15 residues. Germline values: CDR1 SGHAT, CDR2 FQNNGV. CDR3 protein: CASSRDYGSNYEQYF. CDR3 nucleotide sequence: TGTGCCAGCAGTAGGGATTATGGGAGCAACTACGAGCAGTACTTC.

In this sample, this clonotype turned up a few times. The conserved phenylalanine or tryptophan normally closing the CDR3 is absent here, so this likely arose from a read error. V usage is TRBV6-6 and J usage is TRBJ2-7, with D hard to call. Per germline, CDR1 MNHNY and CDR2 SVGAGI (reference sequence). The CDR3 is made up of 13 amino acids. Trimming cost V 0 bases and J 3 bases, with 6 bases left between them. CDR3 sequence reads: CASSYSGNYEQYS. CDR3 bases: TGTGCCAGCAGTTACTCGGGGAACTACGAGCAGTACTCC.

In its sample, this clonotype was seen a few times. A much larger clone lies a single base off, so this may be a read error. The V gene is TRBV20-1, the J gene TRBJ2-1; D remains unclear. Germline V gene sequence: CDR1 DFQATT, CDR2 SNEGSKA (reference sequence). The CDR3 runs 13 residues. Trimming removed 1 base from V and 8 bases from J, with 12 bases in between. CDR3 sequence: CSARAYSDDEQFF. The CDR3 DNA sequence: TGCAGTGCTAGAGCGTACAGTGACGATGAGCAGTTCTTC.

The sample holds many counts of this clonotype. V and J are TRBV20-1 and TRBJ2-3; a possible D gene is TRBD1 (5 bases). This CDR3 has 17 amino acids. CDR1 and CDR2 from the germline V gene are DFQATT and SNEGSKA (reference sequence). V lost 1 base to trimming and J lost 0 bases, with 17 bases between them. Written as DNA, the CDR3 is TGCAGTGCTAGAGTGGTAGTGGGCAGGGCTAGCACAGATACGCAGTATTTT. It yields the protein CSARVVVGRASTDTQYF.

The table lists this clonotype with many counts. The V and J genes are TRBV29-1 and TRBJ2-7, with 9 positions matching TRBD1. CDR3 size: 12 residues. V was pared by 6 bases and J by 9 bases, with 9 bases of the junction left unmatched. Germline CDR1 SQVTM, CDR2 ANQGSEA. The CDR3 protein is CSVWGQGDGQYF. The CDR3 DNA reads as TGCAGCGTGTGGGGACAGGGCGACGGGCAGTACTTC.

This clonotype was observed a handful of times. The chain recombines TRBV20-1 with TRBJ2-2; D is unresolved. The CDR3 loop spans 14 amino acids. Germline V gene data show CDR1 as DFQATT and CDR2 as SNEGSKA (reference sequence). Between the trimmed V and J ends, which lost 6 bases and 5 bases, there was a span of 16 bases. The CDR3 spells CSAIRRTVTGELFF. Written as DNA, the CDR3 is TGCAGTGCCATTAGGCGTACAGTTACCGGGGAGCTGTTTTTT.

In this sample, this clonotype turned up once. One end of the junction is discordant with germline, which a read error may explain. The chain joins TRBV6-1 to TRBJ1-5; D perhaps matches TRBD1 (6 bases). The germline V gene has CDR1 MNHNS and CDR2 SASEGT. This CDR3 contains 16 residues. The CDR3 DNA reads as TGTGCCAACAGTGTCAACACAGGGCCAGGCAATCAGCCCCAGCATTTT. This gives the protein CANSVNTGPGNQPQHF.

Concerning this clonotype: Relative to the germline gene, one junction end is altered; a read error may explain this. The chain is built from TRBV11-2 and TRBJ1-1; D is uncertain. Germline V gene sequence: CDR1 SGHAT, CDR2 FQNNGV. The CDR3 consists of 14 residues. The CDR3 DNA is TGTGTCAGCAGCTTCGCGGGAAAGAACACTGAAGTTTTCTTC. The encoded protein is CVSSFAGKNTEVFF.

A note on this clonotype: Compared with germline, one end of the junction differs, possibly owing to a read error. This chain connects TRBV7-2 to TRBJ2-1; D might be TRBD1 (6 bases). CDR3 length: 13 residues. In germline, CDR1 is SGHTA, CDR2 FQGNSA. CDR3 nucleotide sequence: TGTGCCGGCAGCCCCGGACAGTACAATGAGCAGTTCTTC. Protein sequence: CAGSPGQYNEQFF.

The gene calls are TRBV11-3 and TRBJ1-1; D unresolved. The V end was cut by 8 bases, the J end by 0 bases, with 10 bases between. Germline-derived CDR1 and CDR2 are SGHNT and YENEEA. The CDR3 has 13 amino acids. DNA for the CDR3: TGTGCCAGCGCACTCAAAGTGAACACTGAAGCTTTCTTT. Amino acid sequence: CASALKVNTEAFF.

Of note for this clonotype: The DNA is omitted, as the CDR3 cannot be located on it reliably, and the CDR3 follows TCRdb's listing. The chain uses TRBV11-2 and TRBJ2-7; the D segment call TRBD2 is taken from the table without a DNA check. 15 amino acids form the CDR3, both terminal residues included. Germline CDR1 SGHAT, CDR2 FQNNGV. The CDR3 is CASSTWASGSYEQYF.

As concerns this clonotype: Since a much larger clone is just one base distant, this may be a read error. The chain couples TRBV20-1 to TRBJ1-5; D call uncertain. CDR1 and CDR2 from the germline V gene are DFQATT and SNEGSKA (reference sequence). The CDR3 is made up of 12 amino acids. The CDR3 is CNATPGNQPQHF. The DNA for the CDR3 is TGCAATGCTACTCCGGGGAACCAGCCCCAGCATTTT.

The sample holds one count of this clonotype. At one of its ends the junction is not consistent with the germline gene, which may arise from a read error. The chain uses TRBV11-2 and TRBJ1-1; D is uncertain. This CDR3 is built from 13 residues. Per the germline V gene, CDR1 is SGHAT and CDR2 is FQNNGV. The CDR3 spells CVSSSRRNTEAFF. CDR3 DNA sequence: TGTGTCAGCAGCTCACGACGGAACACTGAAGCTTTCTTT.

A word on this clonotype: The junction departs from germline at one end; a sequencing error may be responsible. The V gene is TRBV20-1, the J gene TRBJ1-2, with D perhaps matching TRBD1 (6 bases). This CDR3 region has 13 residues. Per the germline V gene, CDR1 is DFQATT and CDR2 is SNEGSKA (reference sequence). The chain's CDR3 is CGARDSAFGGYAF. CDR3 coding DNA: TGCGGTGCTAGAGATTCTGCCTTTGGGGGCTACGCCTTC.

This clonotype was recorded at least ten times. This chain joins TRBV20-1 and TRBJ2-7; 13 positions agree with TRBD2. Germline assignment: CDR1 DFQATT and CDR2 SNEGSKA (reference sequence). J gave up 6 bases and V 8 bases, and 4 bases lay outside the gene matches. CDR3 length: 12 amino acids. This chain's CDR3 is CSTGLAGAEQYF. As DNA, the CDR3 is TGCAGTACTGGACTAGCGGGAGCCGAGCAGTACTTC.

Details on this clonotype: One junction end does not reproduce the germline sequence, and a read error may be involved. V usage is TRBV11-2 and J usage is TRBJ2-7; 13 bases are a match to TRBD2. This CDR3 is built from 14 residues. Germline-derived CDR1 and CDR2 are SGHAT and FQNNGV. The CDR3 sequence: CPSSLLAGGYKQYF. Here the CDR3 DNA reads TGTCCCAGCAGCTTACTAGCGGGAGGGTATAAGCAGTACTTC.

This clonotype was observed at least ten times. The CDR3 DNA follows: TGCAGCGTGGGAGACAGGGGGTTATCCTACGAGCAGTACTTC. This sequence encodes CSVGDRGLSYEQYF. The chain is built from TRBV29-1 and TRBJ2-7; 9 positions agree with TRBD1. The germline CDR1 and CDR2 sequences are SQVTM and ANQGSEA. Trimming took 6 bases from V and 1 from J; bases not matched to a gene: 7. This CDR3 region has 14 residues.

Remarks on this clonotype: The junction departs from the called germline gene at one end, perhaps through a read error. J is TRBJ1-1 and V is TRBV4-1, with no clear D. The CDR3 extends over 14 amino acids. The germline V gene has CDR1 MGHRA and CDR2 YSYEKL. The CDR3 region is CTSNQDFLAAEAFF. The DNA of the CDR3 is TGCACCAGCAATCAAGATTTCTTGGCAGCCGAAGCTTTCTTT.

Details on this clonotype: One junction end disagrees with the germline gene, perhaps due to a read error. CDR3 nucleotides: TGCAGGGTTAGGGGTTTAGATGGCTACATCTTC. It yields the protein CRVRGLDGYIF. J is TRBJ1-2 and V is TRBV29-1; possible D gene TRBD1, 5 bases. The CDR3 has 11 residues. Germline assignment: CDR1 SQVTM and CDR2 ANQGSEA.

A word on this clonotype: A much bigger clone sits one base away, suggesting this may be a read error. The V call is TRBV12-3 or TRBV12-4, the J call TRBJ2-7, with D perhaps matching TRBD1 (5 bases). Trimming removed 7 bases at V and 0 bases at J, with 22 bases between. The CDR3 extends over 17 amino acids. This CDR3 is CASNSPGQGYHSYEQYF. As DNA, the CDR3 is TGTGCCAGCAATTCCCCCGGGCAGGGTTACCACTCCTACGAGCAGTACTTC.

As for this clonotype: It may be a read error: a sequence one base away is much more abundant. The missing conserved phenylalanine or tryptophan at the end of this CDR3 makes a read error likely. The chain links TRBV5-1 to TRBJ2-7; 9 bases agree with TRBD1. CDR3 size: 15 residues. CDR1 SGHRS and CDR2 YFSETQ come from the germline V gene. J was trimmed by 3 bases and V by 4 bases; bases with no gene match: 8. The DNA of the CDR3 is TGCGCCAGCAGCCCGGGGACAGGGTTTATCTACGAGCAGTACCTC. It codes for CASSPGTGFIYEQYL.

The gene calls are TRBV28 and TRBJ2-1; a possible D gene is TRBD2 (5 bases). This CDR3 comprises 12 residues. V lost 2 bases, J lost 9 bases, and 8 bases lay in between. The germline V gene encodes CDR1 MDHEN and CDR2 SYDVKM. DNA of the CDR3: TGTGCCAGCAGTTTAGGACTTGGTGAGCAGTTCTTC. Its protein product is CASSLGLGEQFF. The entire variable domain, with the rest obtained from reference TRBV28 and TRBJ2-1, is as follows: DVKVTQSSRYLVKRTGEKVFLECVQDMDHENMFWYRQDPGLGLRLIYFSYDVKMKEKGDIPEGYSVSREKKERFSLILESASTNQTSMYLCASSLGLGEQFFGPGTRLTVL.

The CDR3 sequence is CATSDKWTSGDTDTQYF. As DNA, the CDR3 is TGTGCCACCAGTGATAAATGGACTAGCGGAGACACAGATACGCAGTATTTT. The rearrangement links TRBV24-1 to TRBJ2-3, with 10 bases aligning to TRBD2. J lost 2 bases, V lost 3 bases, and 7 bases had no gene match. The length of the CDR3 is 17 residues. CDR1 and CDR2 (germline): KGHDR, SFDVKD.

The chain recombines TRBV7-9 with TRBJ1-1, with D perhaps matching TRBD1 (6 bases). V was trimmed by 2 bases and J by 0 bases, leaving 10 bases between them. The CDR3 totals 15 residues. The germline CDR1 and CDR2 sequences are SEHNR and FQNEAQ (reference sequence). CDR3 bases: TGTGCCAGCAGCTTATGGAGGGGGATGAACACTGAAGCTTTCTTT. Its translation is CASSLWRGMNTEAFF. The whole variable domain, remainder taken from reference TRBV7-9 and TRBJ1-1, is DTGVSQNPRHKITKRGQNVTFRCDPISEHNRLYWYRQTLGQGPEFLTYFQNEAQLEKSRLLSDRFSAERPKGSFSTLEIQRTEQGDSAMYLCASSLWRGMNTEAFFGQGTRLTVV.

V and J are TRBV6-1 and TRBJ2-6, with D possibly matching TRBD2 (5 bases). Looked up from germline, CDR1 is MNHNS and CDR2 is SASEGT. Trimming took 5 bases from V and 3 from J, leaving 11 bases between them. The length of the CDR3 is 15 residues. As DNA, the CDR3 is TGTGCCAGCAGTTACTCGGGGTTTGGGGCCAACGTCCTGACTTTC. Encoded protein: CASSYSGFGANVLTF.

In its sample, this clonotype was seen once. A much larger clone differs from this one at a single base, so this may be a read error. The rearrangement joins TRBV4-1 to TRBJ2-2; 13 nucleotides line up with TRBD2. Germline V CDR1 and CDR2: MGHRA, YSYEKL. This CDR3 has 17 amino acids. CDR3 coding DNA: TGCACCAGCAGCCAAGATGGACTAGCGGGAGCGGGCGGGGAGCTGTTTTTT. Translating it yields CTSSQDGLAGAGGELFF.

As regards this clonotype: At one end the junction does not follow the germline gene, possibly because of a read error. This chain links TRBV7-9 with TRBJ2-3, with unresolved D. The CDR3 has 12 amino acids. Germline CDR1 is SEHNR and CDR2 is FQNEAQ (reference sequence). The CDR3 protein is CASSLVGDTQYF. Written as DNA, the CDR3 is TGTGCAAGCAGCTTAGTCGGAGATACGCAGTATTTT.